These T cell receptor beta chains were read from a single sample in a study of response to subunit inactivated influenza vaccine. TCRdb re-called the RT-PCR reads through MiXCR, storing one row per CDR3 protein. The table records about 580,000 distinct CDR3 sequences, 12% to 15% of them present only once. This specimen was PBMCs from blood, taken 11 to 12 days after vaccination. These TCRs come from a man aged 50 or older who received an inactivated influenza vaccine. CDR3s include the opening cysteine and the closing phenylalanine or tryptophan. D genes are given only for firm matches. Rows may omit the clone size; those that give it use once, few, many or a size class.

clone size: -
D gene: -
V gene: TRBV29-1
CDR3 protein: CSVEDLRDYNEQFF

clone size: -
D gene: TRBD2
V gene: TRBV18
CDR3 protein: CASSPRLAGGNEQFF

clone size: -
D gene: -
V gene: TRBV2
CDR3 protein: CASTGSVASNTGELFF

clone size: many
D gene: TRBD1
V gene: TRBV5-1
CDR3 protein: CASSATGGTDTQYF

clone size: few
D gene: -
V gene: TRBV12-3/TRBV12-4
CDR3 protein: CASSTTASYGYTF

clone size: -
D gene: -
V gene: TRBV12-5
CDR3 protein: CASALEGSNQPQHF

clone size: few
D gene: -
V gene: TRBV11-2
CDR3 protein: CASSQGGGATYGYTF

clone size: -
D gene: -
V gene: TRBV12-3/TRBV12-4
CDR3 protein: CASSPRTVETQYF

clone size: few
D gene: -
V gene: TRBV3-1
CDR3 protein: CASSQAPGSEAFF

clone size: -
D gene: -
V gene: TRBV10-3
CDR3 protein: CAISDRANFYEQYF

clone size: few
D gene: TRBD2
V gene: TRBV28
CDR3 protein: CASSSRRRGGTDTQYF